This TCR beta chain came from a study of early T cells in non-severe SARS-CoV-2 infection. As for the study in general: Unpaired chains resulted from sequencing bulk RNA of unsorted whole blood.

TCRdb reprocessed the 5' RACE reads via MiXCR and lists one record per CDR3 protein. In the table there are tens of thousands of distinct CDR3 sequences, 9% to 15% of which are singletons. Trimming cost V 5 bases and J 4 bases, with 15 bases left between them. The CDR3 spans 15 residues. Germline CDR1 reads SEHNR; CDR2 reads FQNEAQ (reference sequence). This clonotype originated in an adult who was a healthcare worker with PCR-confirmed SARS-CoV-2 infection or an uninfected control (not recorded which). The donor label of this sample is uncertain. V gene TRBV7-9 combines with J gene TRBJ1-5; a possible D gene is TRBD1 (5 bases). The input for sequencing was whole blood, taken at baseline. The CDR3 DNA reads as TGTGCCAGCAGCATCGGTCAGGGCGGGAATCAGCCCCAGCATTTT. It specifies CASSIGQGGNQPQHF.